This entry is about one T cell receptor beta chain. Its antigen is currently unknown. Only in-frame clones appear in the TCRdb table, and some are missing; sequencing was by immunoSEQ multiplex PCR. Seen here are roughly 35,000 clones, about 85% observed once, and the top ten hold about 4.2%. These data originate in a study of OX40 agonist ivuxolimab in advanced cancers. General observations from the study: No antigen was identified for the clonally expanded peripheral T cells. Both blood CD4+ and CD8+ T cells showed clonal growth by week 6 at 0.1 to 3.0 mg/kg.

Autoimmune disease history or systemic immunosuppression was exclusionary. Per germline, CDR1 GTSNPN and CDR2 SVGIG (reference sequence). Losses at the gene ends were 2 bases for V and 4 bases for J; bases not matched to a gene: 7. The CDR3 length is 15 residues. The sequence came from an adult with an advanced solid tumor such as melanoma, head and neck, liver or kidney cancer. Sequenced material: CD4+ or CD8+ T cells sorted from blood, taken in a trial of the OX40 agonist ivuxolimab. The chain is built from TRBV30 and TRBJ2-7, with 11 bases fitting TRBD1. CDR3 in amino acids: CAWSSGRDRGYEQYF. DNA for the CDR3: TGTGCCTGGAGTAGTGGCCGGGACAGGGGGTACGAGCAGTACTTC.